The next 16 T cell receptor beta chains were all read from a single sample in a study of cytomegalovirus exposure and HLA in healthy donors (dated by TCRdb to about 2017). Libraries were built with the immunoSEQ multiplex PCR assay. For the multiplex PCR, a mixture combining 60 forward primers for TCR Vbeta segments and 13 reverse primers for TCR Jbeta segments was used. This immuneACCESS table, as held by TCRdb, lists in-frame sequences with V and J called but not all clones. Of the missing ones, under half trace to an unresolved V gene in checked studies; the others have no known cause. Recorded for this sample are some 150,000 clones; 79% of them occurred a single time. The leading ten clones occupy approximately 0.99% of the sample. Specimen: PBMCs. The receptors derive from a male donor in good health and CMV-seronegative.

The V gene is TRBV10-2, the J gene TRBJ2-1; 9 bases match TRBD2. The CDR3 extends over 15 amino acids. Looked up from germline, CDR1 is WSHSY and CDR2 is SAAADI. V trimming: 5 bases; J trimming: 6 bases; junction bases outside the gene matches: 8. The CDR3 DNA reads as TGCGCCAGCAGTCCACGCGCGGGGGGGGTCAATGAGCAGTTCTTC. Translating gives CASSPRAGGVNEQFF.

The V gene is TRBV30, the J gene TRBJ1-5; no clear D gene. The V end was cut by 1 base, the J end by 0 bases, with 7 bases between. CDR1 and CDR2 from the germline V gene are GTSNPN and SVGIG (reference sequence). This CDR3 contains 14 residues. For the CDR3, the DNA is TGTGCCTGGAGTGCGGTCAATAGCAATCAGCCCCAGCATTTT. Translation: CAWSAVNSNQPQHF.

The V and J genes are TRBV11-2 and TRBJ1-1, with TRBD1 identical over 7 bases. The germline gives CDR1 SGHAT, CDR2 FQNNGV. With V trimmed by 2 bases and J by 5 bases, 5 bases remained unmatched. This CDR3 is built from 14 residues. In DNA, the CDR3 is TGTGCCAGCAGCTTAAACAGGGGATTAACTGAAGCTTTCTTT. Amino acids: CASSLNRGLTEAFF.

As regards this clone: The sample has other DNA sequences that encode this CDR3 too. The gene calls are TRBV2 and TRBJ1-1, with TRBD1 matching 8 bases. In germline, CDR1 is SNHLY, CDR2 FYNNEI. CDR3 size: 14 residues. V lost 6 bases to trimming and J lost 6 bases; unmatched junction nucleotides: 9. The CDR3 DNA sequence: TGTGCCAGCAGGATGGGACAGGTGGGGCCTGAAGCTTTCTTT. Its translation is CASRMGQVGPEAFF. Complete variable domain (other parts from reference TRBV2 and TRBJ1-1): EPEVTQTPSHQVTQMGQEVILRCVPISNHLYFYWYRQILGQKVEFLVSFYNNEISEKSEIFDDQFSVERPDGSNFTLKIRSTKLEDSAMYFCASRMGQVGPEAFFGQGTRLTVV.

The V call is TRBV5-1, the J call TRBJ2-5, with 9 bases matching TRBD1. CDR1 SGHRS and CDR2 YFSETQ come from the germline V gene. The ends lost 3 bases at V and 6 bases at J; junction bases unmatched: 3. This CDR3 has 13 amino acids. CDR3 in DNA: TGCGCCAGCAGCTCGGACAGGGGCAAGACCCAGTACTTC. This codes for CASSSDRGKTQYF.

J is TRBJ2-1 and V is TRBV7-2, with 7 bases lining up with TRBD2. Germline CDR1 reads SGHTA; CDR2 reads FQGNSA. This CDR3 is built from 13 residues. Trimming cost V 5 bases and J 6 bases; bases outside gene matches: 4. The CDR3 nucleotides read TGTGCCAGCAGCCCTCGGACTAGCAATGAGCAGTTCTTC. Translated: CASSPRTSNEQFF.

The chain joins TRBV7-9 to TRBJ1-2; TRBD1 matches at 10 bases. The junction had 3 bases not matched to a gene; V was cut back by 0 bases and J by 8 bases. Germline CDR1 is SEHNR and CDR2 is FQNEAQ (reference sequence). The length of the CDR3 is 14 residues. Here the CDR3 DNA reads TGTGCCAGCAGCTTAGCCGGACAGGGGGACGGCTACACCTTC. This encodes CASSLAGQGDGYTF.

The chain recombines TRBV18 with TRBJ1-2; 11 bases fit TRBD1. The length of the CDR3 is 15 residues. The germline gives CDR1 KGHSH, CDR2 LQKENI. Losses at the gene ends were 3 bases for V and 4 bases for J; bases not matched to a gene: 4. CDR3 sequence reads: CASSPGQGVIYGYTF. CDR3 in DNA: TGTGCCAGCTCACCGGGACAGGGGGTAATCTATGGCTACACCTTC.

The genes are TRBV5-1 and TRBJ1-6; 11 bases match TRBD1. The germline V gene encodes CDR1 SGHRS and CDR2 YFSETQ. The CDR3 contains 16 residues. J gave up 10 bases and V 0 bases, and 6 bases lay outside the gene matches. The CDR3 sequence is CASSLEGTGGGSPLHF. The CDR3 nucleotides are TGCGCCAGCAGCTTGGAGGGGACAGGGGGAGGATCACCCCTCCACTTT.

As for this clone: In the same sample, other DNA sequences code for this CDR3. This sequence joins TRBV6-6 and TRBJ1-1; D uncertain. Per germline, CDR1 MNHNY and CDR2 SVGAGI (reference sequence). The CDR3 loop spans 13 amino acids. Trimming took 0 bases from V and 1 from J, leaving 3 bases between them. The DNA for the CDR3 is TGTGCCAGCAGTTACTCCAGGAACACTGAAGCTTTCTTT. Its protein product is CASSYSRNTEAFF.

This clone was found a few times. This sequence joins TRBV7-6 and TRBJ1-1; D gene uncertain. CDR1 and CDR2 from the germline V gene are SGHVS and FNYEAQ. Trimming stripped 0 bases from V and 5 bases from J, with 10 bases between. The CDR3 covers 14 residues. CDR3 sequence (DNA): TGTGCCAGCAGCTTAGCGCTGCGGGAGACTGAAGCTTTCTTT. This codes for CASSLALRETEAFF.

V is TRBV7-8 and J is TRBJ1-3; D gene unclear. Germline lookup yields CDR1 SGHVS and CDR2 FQNEAQ. Trimming shortened V by 2 bases and J by 9 bases, and 8 bases separated the two germline ends. The CDR3 spans 12 residues. CDR3 sequence reads: CASSLTLGTIYF. The CDR3 nucleotides are TGTGCCAGCAGCTTAACCCTAGGCACCATATATTTT.

This chain connects TRBV7-6 to TRBJ2-1; 11 bases are a match to TRBD2. Germline assignment: CDR1 SGHVS and CDR2 FNYEAQ. V trimming: 0 bases; J trimming: 9 bases; junction bases outside the gene matches: 4. CDR3 size: 15 residues. Written as DNA, the CDR3 is TGTGCCAGCAGCTTAGCCGGGACTAGCGGTGTTGAGCAGTTCTTC. This gives the protein CASSLAGTSGVEQFF.

The chain has TRBV7-8 and TRBJ2-3, with TRBD1 identical over 9 bases. With V trimmed by 4 bases and J by 0 bases, 8 bases remained unmatched. The CDR3 spans 17 residues. CDR1 and CDR2 (germline): SGHVS, FQNEAQ. Here the CDR3 reads CASSSTGGVRSTDTQYF. Here the CDR3 DNA reads TGTGCCAGCAGCTCGACAGGGGGAGTCCGTAGCACAGATACGCAGTATTTT. Combining the CDR3 with reference TRBV7-8 and TRBJ2-3 gives the whole variable domain GAGVSQSPRYKVAKRGQDVALRCDPISGHVSLFWYQQALGQGPEFLTYFQNEAQLDKSGLPSDRFFAERPEGSVSTLKIQRTQQEDSAVYLCASSSTGGVRSTDTQYFGPGTRLTVL.

This chain links TRBV27 with TRBJ1-2, with 7 bases lining up with TRBD1. The CDR3 totals 13 residues. V lost 11 bases to trimming and J lost 7 bases; unmatched junction nucleotides: 13. Per germline, CDR1 MNHEY and CDR2 SMNVEV (reference sequence). This CDR3 reads CAASPDRALGYTF. CDR3 in DNA: TGTGCCGCATCACCCGACAGGGCCCTTGGCTACACCTTC.

The chain has TRBV7-9 and TRBJ2-1, with 13 bases fitting TRBD2. V trimming: 1 base; J trimming: 1 base; junction bases outside the gene matches: 1. This CDR3 has 17 amino acids. Germline-derived CDR1 and CDR2 are SEHNR and FQNEAQ (reference sequence). CDR3 DNA: TGTGCCAGCAGCTTAGGGGGACTAGCGGGGTCCTACAATGAGCAGTTCTTC. It translates to CASSLGGLAGSYNEQFF.